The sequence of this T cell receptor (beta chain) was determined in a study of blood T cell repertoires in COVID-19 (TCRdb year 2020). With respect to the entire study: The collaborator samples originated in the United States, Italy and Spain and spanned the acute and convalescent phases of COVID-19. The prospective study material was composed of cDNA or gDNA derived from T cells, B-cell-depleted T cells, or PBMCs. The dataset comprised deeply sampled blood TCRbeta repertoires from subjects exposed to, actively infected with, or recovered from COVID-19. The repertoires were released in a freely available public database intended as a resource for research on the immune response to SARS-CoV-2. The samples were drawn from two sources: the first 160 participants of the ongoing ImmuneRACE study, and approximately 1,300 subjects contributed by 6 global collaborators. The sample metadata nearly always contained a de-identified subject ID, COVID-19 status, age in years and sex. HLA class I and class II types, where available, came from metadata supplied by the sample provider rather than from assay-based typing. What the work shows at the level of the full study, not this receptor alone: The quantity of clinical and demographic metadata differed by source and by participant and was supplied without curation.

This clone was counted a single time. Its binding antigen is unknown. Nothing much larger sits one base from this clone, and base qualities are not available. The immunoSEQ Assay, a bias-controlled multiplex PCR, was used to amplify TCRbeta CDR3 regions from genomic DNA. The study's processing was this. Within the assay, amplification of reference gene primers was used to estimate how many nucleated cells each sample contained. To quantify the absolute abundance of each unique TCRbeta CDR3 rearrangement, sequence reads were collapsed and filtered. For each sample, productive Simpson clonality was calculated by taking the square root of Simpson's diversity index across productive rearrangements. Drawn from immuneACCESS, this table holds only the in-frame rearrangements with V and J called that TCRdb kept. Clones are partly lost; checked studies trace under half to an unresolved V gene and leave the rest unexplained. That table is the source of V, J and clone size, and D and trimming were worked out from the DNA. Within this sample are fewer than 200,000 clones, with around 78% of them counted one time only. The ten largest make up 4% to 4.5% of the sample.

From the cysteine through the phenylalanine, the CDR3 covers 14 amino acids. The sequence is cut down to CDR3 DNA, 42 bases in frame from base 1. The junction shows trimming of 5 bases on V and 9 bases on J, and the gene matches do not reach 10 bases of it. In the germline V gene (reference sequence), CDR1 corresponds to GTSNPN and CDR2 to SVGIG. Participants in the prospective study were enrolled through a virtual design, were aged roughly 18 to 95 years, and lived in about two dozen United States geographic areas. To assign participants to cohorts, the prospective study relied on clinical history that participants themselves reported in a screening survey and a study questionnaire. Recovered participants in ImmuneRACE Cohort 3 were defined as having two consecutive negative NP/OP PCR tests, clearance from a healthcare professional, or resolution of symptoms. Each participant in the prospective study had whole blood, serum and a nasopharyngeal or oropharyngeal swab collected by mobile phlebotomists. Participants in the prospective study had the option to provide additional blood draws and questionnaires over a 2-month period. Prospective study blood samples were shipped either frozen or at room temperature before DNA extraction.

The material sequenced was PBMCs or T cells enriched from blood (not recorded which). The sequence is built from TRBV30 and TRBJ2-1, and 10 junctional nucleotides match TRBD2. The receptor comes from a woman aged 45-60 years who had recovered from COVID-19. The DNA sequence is TGTGCCTGGGACACCGGGACTAGCGAGAGTGAGCAGTTCTTC. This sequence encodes CAWDTGTSESEQFF. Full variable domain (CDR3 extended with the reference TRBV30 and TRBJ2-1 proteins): SQTIHQWPATLVQPVGSPLSLECTVEGTSNPNLYWYRQAAGRGLQLLFYSVGIGQISSEVPQNLSASRPQDRQFILSSKKLLLSDSGFYLCAWDTGTSESEQFFGPGTRLTVL.